This TCR beta chain is drawn from a study of blood T cell repertoires in COVID-19. Overall study context: The analysed material was cDNA or gDNA that came from T cells, B-cell-depleted T cells, or PBMCs.

The repertoire was sequenced with immunoSEQ multiplex PCR; TCRdb's copy has only in-frame clones and lacks some. The sample includes approximately 190,000 clones, around 84% of them seen just once. V lost 4 bases, J lost 3 bases, and 10 bases lay in between. The CDR3 sequence is 13 residues long. The germline V gene encodes CDR1 SQVTM and CDR2 ANQGSEA. The gene calls are TRBV29-1 and TRBJ1-5; D gene uncertain. Sequencing was carried out using peripheral blood. The receptor comes from a human donor in a cohort sampled during active COVID-19. CDR3 nucleotide sequence: TGCAGCGTTGTTGCGGATGCCAATCAGCCCCAGCATTTT. Translation: CSVVADANQPQHF.